Reported below is one T cell receptor (beta chain). Terminally differentiated effector memory CD45RA+ cells were excluded by CCR7 positive selection of CD45RO-negative cells. The deep-level immunoSEQ assay was used. Here immunoSEQ multiplex PCR was the method, and the copy in TCRdb shows in-frame clones only, minus some. This table holds roughly 2.1 million clones, 90% to 95% found once. The source of the sample is a study of shared clonotypes between healthy human individuals. Across the whole study: Three CD4 naive, three CD4 memory, two CD8 naive and one CD8 memory plate were used per donor.

The CDR3 extends over 15 amino acids. V lost 6 bases and J lost 7, with 18 bases in between. The germline gives CDR1 MDHEN, CDR2 SYDVKM. The clonotype comes from a young man in good health. Some clones in this sample may be carry-over from other donors' samples. Material: naive CD8+ T cells from PBMCs. This chain uses TRBV28 with TRBJ1-4; TRBD1 is a possible D gene (6 bases). In DNA form, the CDR3 reads TGTGCCAGCAGCCAACAGGGAGTGCACATTGAAAAACTGTTTTTT. Protein product: CASSQQGVHIEKLFF.